This TCR beta chain was found in a study of blood T cell repertoires in COVID-19. In the authors' methods: It was from reference gene primer amplification that nucleated cell counts were estimated. Clones were sequenced by immunoSEQ multiplex PCR, and TCRdb holds only the in-frame ones, with some missing. V, J and clone size derive from that table, while D and trimming were established from the DNA sequence. Of a few hundred thousand clones listed, 80% to 90% were seen once; the top ten hold 10%. This CDR3 contains 16 residues. Germline CDR1 reads SGHTA; CDR2 reads FQGNSA. V lost 5 bases, J lost 2 bases, and 6 bases stayed unmatched.

Sequencing used PBMCs or T cells enriched from blood (not recorded which). The clonotype was recovered from a woman aged 18-29 years who had recovered from COVID-19. The J gene is TRBJ2-7, the V gene TRBV7-2, with 13 nucleotides matching TRBD2. CDR3 bases: TGTGCCAGCAGCCTCCGACTAGCGGGGGGCACCTACGAGCAGTACTTC. This translates into CASSLRLAGGTYEQYF.